The clone carrying this T cell receptor beta chain showed up just once. As yet, its antigen is unknown. Vbeta (60) and Jbeta (13) primers were used in the PCR. Data came from immunoSEQ multiplex PCR; TCRdb stores just in-frame clones and leaves some out. The sample yields roughly 160,000 clones, around 77% seen once. This sample was taken from a study of cytomegalovirus exposure and HLA in healthy donors. Study conclusions and caveats: Later genetic work tied a missense DCLRE1C variant to beta-chain V and J trimming.

This CDR3 region has 15 residues. V lost 7 bases and J lost 3; bases outside the gene matches: 4. Germline V gives CDR1 LNHDA, CDR2 SQIVND (reference sequence). The source is a woman in her 30s in good health and CMV-seronegative. The J gene is TRBJ2-5, the V gene TRBV19; 14 bases map to TRBD2. Sequenced: PBMCs. In DNA form, the CDR3 reads TGTGCCAGTACGACTAGCGGGGGGGTCGAAGAGACCCAGTACTTC. It codes for CASTTSGGVEETQYF.